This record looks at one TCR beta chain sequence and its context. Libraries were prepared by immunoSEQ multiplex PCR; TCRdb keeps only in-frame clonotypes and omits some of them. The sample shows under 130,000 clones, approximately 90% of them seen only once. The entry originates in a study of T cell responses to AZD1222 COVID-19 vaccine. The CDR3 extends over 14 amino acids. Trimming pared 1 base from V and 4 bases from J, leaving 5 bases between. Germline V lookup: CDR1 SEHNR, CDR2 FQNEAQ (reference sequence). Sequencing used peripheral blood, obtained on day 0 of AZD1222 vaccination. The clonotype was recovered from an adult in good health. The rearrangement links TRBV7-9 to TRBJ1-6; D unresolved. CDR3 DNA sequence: TGTGCCAGCAGCTTAGAACAGTATAATTCACCCCTCCACTTT. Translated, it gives CASSLEQYNSPLHF.